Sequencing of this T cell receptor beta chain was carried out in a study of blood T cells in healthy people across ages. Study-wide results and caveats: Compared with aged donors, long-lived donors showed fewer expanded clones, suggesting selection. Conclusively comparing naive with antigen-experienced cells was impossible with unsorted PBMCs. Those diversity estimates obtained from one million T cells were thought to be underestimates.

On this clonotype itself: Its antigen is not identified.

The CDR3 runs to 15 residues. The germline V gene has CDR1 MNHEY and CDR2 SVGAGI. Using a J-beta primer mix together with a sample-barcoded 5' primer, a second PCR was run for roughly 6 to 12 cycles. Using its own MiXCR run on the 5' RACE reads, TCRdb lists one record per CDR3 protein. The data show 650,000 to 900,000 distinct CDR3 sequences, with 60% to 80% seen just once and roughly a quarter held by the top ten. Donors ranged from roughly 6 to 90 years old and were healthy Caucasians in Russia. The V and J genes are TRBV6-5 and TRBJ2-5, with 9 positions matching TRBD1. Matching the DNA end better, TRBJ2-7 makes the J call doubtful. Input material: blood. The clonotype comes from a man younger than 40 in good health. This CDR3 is CASTAGQGKFYEQYF. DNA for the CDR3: TGTGCCAGCACCGCTGGACAGGGGAAATTCTACGAGCAGTACTTC.